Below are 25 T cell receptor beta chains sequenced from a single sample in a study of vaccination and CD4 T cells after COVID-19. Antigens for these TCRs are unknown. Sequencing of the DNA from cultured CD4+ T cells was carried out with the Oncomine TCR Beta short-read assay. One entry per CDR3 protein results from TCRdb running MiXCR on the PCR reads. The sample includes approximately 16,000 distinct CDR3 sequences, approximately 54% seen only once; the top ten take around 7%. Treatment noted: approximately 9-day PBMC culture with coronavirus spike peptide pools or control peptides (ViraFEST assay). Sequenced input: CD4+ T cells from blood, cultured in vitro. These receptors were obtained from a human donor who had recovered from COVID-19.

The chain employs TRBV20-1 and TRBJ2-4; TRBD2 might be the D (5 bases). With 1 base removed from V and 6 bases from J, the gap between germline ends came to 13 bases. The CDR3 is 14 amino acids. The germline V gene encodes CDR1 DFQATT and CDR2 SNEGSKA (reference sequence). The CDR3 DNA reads TGCAGTGCTAGAGTTAAGTTCCGGGGAAACATTCAGTACTTC. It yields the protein CSARVKFRGNIQYF.

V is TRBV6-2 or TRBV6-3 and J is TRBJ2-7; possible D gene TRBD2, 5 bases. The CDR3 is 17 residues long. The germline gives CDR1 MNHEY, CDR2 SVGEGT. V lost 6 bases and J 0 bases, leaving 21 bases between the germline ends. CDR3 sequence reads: CASSLAAPPGPSYEQYF. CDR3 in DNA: TGTGCCAGCAGCCTAGCCGCACCCCCCGGCCCCTCCTACGAGCAGTACTTC.

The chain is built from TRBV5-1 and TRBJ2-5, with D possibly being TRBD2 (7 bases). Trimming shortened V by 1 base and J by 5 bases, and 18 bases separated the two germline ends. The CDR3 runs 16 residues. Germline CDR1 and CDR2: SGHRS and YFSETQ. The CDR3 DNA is TGCGCCAGCAGCTTGCAGTCCCCGGGGGGCGAGGAGACCCAGTACTTC. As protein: CASSLQSPGGEETQYF.

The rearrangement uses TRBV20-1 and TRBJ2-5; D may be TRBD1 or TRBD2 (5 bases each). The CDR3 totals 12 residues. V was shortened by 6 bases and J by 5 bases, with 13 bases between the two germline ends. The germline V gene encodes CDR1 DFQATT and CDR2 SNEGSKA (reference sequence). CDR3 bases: TGCAGTGCCGTAGAGGGGTGGGAGACCCAGTACTTC. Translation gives CSAVEGWETQYF.

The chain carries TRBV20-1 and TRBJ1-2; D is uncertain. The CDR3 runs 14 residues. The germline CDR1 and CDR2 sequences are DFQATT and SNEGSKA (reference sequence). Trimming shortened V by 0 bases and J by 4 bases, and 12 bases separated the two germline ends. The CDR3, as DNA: TGCAGTGCTAGAGATCCCCGAGGTGGCTATGGCTACACCTTC. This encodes CSARDPRGGYGYTF.

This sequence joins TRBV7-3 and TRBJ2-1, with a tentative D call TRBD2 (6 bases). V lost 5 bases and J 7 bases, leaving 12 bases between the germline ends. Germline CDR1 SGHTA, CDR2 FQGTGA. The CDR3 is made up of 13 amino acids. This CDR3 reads CASSTNRGNEQFF. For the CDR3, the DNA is TGTGCCAGCAGCACGAATCGGGGGAATGAGCAGTTCTTC.

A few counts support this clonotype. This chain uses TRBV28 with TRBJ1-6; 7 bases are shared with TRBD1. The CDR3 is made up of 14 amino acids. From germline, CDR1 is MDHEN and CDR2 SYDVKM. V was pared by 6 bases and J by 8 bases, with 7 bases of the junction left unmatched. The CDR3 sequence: CASSSGQYYSPLHF. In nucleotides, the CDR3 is TGTGCCAGCAGCTCGGGACAGTACTATTCACCCCTCCACTTT.

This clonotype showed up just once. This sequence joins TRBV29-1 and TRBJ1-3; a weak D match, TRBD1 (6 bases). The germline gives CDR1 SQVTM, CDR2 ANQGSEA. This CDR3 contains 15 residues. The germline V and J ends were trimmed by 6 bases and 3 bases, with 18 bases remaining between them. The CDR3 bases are TGCAGCGTCGTCATCTTCGGGGGCGTTGGAAACACCATATATTTT. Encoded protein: CSVVIFGGVGNTIYF.

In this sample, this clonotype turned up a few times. The CDR3 region has the DNA TGTGCCACCAGTGATCCTGGACGGGAGGGAGGGCCAGATACGCAGTATTTT. It yields the protein CATSDPGREGGPDTQYF. The gene calls are TRBV24-1 and TRBJ2-3; 8 bases agree with TRBD2. Trimming took 3 bases from V and 4 from J; bases not matched to a gene: 11. Germline V gene data show CDR1 as KGHDR and CDR2 as SFDVKD. The CDR3 covers 17 residues.

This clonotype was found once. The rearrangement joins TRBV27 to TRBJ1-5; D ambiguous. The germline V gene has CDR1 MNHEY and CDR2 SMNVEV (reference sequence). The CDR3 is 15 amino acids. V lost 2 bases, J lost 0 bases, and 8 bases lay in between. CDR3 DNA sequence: TGTGCCAGCAGTTTACTATCCCGTAGCAATCAGCCCCAGCATTTT. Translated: CASSLLSRSNQPQHF.

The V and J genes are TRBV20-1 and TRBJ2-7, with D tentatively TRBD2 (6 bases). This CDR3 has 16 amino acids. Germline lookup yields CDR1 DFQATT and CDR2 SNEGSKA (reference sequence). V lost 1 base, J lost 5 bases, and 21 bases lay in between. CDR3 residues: CSARGGTGLDFDEQYF. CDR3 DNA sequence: TGCAGTGCTAGAGGGGGGACTGGGCTTGACTTCGACGAGCAGTACTTC.

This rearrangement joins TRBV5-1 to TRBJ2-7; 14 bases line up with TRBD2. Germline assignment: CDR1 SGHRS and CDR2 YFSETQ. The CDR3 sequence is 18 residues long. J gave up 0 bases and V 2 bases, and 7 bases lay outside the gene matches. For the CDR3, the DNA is TGCGCCAGCAGCTTACTGTGGACTAGCGGGGGGTCCTCCTACGAGCAGTACTTC. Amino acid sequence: CASSLLWTSGGSSYEQYF.

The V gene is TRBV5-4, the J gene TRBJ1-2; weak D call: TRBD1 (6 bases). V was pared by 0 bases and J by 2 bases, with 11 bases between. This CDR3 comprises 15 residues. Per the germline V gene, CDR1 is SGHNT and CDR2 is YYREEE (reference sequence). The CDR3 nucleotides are TGTGCCAGCAGCTTGGGGTTGGGGGCCAACTATGGCTACACCTTC. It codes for CASSLGLGANYGYTF.

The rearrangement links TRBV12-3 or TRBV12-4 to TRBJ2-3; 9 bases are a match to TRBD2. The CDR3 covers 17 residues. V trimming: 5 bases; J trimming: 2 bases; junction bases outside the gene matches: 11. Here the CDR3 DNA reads TGTGCCAGCAGTCCATTCGATCGCGGGAGGGCCACAGATACGCAGTATTTT. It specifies CASSPFDRGRATDTQYF.

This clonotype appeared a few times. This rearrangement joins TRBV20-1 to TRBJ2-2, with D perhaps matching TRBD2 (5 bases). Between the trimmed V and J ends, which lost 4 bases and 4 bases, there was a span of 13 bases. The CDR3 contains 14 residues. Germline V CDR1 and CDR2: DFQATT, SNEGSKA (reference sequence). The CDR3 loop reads CSATGGLTTGELFF. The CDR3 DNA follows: TGCAGTGCTACTGGCGGACTCACCACCGGGGAGCTGTTTTTT.

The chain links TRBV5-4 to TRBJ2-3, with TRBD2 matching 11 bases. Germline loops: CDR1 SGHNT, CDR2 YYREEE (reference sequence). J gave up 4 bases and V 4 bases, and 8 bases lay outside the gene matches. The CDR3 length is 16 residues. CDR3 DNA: TGTGCCAGCAGCCTAGAACCGGGACTAGCGGCAGATACGCAGTATTTT. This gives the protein CASSLEPGLAADTQYF.

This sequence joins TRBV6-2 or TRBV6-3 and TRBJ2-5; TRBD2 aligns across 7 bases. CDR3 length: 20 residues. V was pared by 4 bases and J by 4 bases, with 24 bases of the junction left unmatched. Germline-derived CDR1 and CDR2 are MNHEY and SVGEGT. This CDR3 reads CASSSRVGRREAGPGETQYF. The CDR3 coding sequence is TGTGCCAGCAGTTCCCGAGTCGGTCGACGGGAGGCCGGCCCGGGAGAGACCCAGTACTTC.

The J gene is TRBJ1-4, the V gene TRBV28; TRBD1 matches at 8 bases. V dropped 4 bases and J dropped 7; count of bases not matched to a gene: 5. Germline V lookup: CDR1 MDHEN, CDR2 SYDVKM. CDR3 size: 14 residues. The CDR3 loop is CASSSGQGPEKLFF. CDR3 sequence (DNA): TGTGCCAGCAGTTCAGGACAGGGACCTGAAAAACTGTTTTTT.

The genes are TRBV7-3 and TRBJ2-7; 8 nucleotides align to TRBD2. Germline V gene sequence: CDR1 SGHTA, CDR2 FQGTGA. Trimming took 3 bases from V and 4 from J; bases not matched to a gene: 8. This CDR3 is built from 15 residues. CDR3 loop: CASSLGAGVGYEQYF. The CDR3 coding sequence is TGTGCCAGCAGCTTGGGAGCGGGAGTTGGGTACGAGCAGTACTTC.

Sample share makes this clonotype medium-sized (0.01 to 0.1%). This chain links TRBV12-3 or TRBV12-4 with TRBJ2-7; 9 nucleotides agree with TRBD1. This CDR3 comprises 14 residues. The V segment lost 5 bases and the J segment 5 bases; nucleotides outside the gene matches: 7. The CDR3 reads CASSMTGGVNEQYF. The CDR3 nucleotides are TGTGCCAGCAGTATGACAGGGGGTGTAAACGAGCAGTACTTC.

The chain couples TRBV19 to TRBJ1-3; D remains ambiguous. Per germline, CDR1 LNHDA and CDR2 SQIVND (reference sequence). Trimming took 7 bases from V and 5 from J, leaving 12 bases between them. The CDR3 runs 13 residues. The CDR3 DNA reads TGTGCCAGTATGCGAGGAAGCAGAAACACCATATATTTT. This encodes CASMRGSRNTIYF.

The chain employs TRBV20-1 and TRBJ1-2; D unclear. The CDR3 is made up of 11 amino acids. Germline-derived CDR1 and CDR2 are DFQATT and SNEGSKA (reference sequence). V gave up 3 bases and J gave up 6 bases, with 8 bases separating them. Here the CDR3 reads CSASNGNGYTF. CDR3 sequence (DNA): TGCAGTGCTAGTAATGGGAATGGCTACACCTTC.

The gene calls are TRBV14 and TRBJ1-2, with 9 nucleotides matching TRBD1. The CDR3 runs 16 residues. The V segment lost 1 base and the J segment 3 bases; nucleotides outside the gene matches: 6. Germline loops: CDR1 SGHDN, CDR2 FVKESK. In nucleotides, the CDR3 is TGTGCCAGCAGCCAAGGAGGGCGGACAGGGGACTATGGCTACACCTTC. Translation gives CASSQGGRTGDYGYTF.

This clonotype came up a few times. The CDR3 is CASSWDREATEAFF. The CDR3, as DNA: TGTGCCAGCAGCTGGGACAGGGAAGCCACTGAAGCTTTCTTT. J is TRBJ1-1 and V is TRBV7-2, with 9 bases fitting TRBD1. CDR1 is SGHTA, CDR2 FQGNSA, per germline. V shed 4 bases and J 4 bases; nucleotides not matched to a gene: 4. This CDR3 comprises 14 residues.

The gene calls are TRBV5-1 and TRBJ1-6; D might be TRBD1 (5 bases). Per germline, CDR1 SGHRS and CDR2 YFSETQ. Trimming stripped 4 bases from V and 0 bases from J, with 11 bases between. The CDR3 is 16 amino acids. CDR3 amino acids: CASSNKDSSYNSPLHF. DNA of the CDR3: TGCGCCAGCAGCAACAAAGACAGCTCCTATAATTCACCCCTCCACTTT. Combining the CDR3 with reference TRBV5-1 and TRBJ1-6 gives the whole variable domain KAGVTQTPRYLIKTRGQQVTLSCSPISGHRSVSWYQQTPGQGLQFLFEYFSETQRNKGNFPGRFSGRQFSNSRSEMNVSTLELGDSALYLCASSNKDSSYNSPLHFGNGTRLTVT.